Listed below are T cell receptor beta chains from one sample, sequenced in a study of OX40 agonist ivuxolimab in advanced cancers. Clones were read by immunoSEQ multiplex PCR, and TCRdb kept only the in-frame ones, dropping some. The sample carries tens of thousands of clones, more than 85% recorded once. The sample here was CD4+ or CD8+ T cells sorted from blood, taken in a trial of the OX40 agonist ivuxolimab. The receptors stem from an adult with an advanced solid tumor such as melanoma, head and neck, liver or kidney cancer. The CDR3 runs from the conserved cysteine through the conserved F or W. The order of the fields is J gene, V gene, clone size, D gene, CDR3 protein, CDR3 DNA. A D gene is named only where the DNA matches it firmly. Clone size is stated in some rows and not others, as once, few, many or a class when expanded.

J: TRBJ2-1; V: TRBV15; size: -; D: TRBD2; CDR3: CATRAGGYNEQFF; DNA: TGTGCCACCAGGGCCGGGGGGTACAATGAGCAGTTCTTC
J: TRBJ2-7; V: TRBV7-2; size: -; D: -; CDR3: CASSLSSYEQYF; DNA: TGTGCCAGCAGCCTAAGCTCCTACGAGCAGTACTTC
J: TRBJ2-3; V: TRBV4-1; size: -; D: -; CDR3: CASSQEASSTDTQYF; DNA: TGCGCCAGCAGCCAAGAAGCTAGTAGCACAGATACGCAGTATTTT
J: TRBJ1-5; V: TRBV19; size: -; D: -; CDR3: CASSLTENQPQHF; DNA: TGTGCCAGTAGTTTAACAGAGAATCAGCCCCAGCATTTT
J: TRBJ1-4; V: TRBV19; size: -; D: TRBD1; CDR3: CASSLGTALNEKLFF; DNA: TGTGCCAGTAGTCTAGGGACAGCCCTAAATGAAAAACTGTTTTTT
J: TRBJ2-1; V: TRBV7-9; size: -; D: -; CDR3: CASSLTGSSYNEQFF; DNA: TGTGCCAGCAGCTTAACAGGGAGCTCCTACAATGAGCAGTTCTTC
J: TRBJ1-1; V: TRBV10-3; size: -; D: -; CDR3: CAISESPTGVRGAEAFF; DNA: TGTGCCATCAGTGAGTCGCCGACAGGAGTAAGGGGTGCTGAAGCTTTCTTT
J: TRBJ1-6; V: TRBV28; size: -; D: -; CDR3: CASSLRGSYNSPLHF; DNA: TGTGCCAGCAGTTTGCGGGGGTCCTATAATTCACCCCTCCACTTT
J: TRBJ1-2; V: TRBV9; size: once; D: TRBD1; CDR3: CASSVPTGNGYTF; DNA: TGTGCCAGCAGCGTTCCGACAGGGAATGGCTACACCTTC
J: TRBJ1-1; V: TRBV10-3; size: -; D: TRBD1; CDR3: CAISERTGYTEAFF; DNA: TGTGCCATCAGTGAGCGGACAGGGTATACTGAAGCTTTCTTT
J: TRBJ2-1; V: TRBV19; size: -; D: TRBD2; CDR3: CASSSTSGKSHNEQFF; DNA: TGTGCCAGTAGCTCGACTAGCGGGAAATCCCACAATGAGCAGTTCTTC
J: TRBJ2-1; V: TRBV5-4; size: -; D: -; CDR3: CASRRNPNYNEQFF; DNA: TGTGCCAGCAGACGTAACCCTAACTACAATGAGCAGTTCTTC
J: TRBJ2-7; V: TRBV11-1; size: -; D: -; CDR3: CASSFEGGGGQYF; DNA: TGTGCCAGCAGCTTTGAAGGGGGAGGCGGGCAGTACTTC
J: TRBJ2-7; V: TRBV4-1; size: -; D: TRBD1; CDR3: CASSQGSGQGSYEQYF; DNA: TGCGCCAGCAGCCAAGGTTCTGGACAGGGCTCCTACGAGCAGTACTTC
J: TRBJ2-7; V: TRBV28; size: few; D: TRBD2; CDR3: CATQGPLAGAYEQYF; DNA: TGTGCCACGCAGGGCCCTTTAGCGGGAGCCTACGAGCAGTACTTC
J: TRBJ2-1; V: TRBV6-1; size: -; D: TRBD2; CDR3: CASSEREGGSSYNEQFF; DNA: TGTGCCAGCAGTGAAAGGGAGGGAGGGAGCTCCTACAATGAGCAGTTCTTC
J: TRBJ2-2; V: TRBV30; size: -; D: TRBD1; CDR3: CAWSPIGQGVAGELFF; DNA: TGTGCCTGGAGTCCAATAGGACAGGGGGTCGCCGGGGAGCTGTTTTTT
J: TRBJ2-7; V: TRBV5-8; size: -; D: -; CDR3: CASSLAGPYEQYF; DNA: TGTGCCAGCAGCTTGGCCGGTCCCTACGAGCAGTACTTC